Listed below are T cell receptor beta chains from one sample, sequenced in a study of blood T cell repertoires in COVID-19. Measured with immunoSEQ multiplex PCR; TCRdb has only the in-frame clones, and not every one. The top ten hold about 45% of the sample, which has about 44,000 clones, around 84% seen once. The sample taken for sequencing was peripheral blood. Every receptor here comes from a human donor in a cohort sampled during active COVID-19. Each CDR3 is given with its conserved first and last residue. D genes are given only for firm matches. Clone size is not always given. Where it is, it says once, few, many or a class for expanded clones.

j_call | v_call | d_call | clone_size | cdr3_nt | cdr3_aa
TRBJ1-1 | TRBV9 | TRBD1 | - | TGTGCCAGCAGCGTAGCTAGGACAGGGGGCAAAACTGAAGCTTTCTTT | CASSVARTGGKTEAFF
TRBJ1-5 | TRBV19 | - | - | TGTGCCAGTAGCGTTAATGCGAATCAGCCCCAGCATTTT | CASSVNANQPQHF
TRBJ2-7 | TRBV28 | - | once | TGTGCCAGCAGTTTTGGAGCCTACGAGCAGTACTTC | CASSFGAYEQYF
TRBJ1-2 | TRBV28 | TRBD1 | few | TGTGCCAGCAGGACAGGGAATAACTATGGCTACACCTTC | CASRTGNNYGYTF
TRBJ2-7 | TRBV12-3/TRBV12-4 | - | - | TGTGCCAGCAGTACAATCTACGAGCAGTACTTC | CASSTIYEQYF
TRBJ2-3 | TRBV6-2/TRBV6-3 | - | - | TGTGCCAGCAGTTACAGCGATAGGGGGAGCACAGATACGCAGTATTTT | CASSYSDRGSTDTQYF
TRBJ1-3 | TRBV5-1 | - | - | TGCGCCAGCAGCTTGGAAGCGACGGGCTCTGGAAACACCATATATTTT | CASSLEATGSGNTIYF
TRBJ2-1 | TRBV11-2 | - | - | TGTGCCAGCAGCACGCTCACAGGGAACAATGAGCAGTTCTTC | CASSTLTGNNEQFF
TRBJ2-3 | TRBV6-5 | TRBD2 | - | TGTGCCAGCAGTTACGCCGGCGGGGGGCCGGGGGATACGCAGTATTTT | CASSYAGGGPGDTQYF
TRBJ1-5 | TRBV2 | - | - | TGTGCCAGCAGTCCCCGCCGGGGGGATCAGCCCCAGCATTTT | CASSPRRGDQPQHF
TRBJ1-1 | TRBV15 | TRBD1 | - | TGTGCCACCAGCCCGTGGACAGGGGTGGGCACTGAAGCTTTCTTT | CATSPWTGVGTEAFF
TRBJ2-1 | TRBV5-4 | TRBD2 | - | TGTGCCAGCAGCTTACCGGGACTAGCGGCCTCCTACAATGAGCAGTTCTTC | CASSLPGLAASYNEQFF
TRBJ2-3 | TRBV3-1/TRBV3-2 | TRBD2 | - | TGTGCCAGCAGCCAAGATCCAGGGACTAGCGCCGATACGCAGTATTTT | CASSQDPGTSADTQYF
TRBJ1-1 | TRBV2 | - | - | TGTGCCAGCAGTTTGACACCTGAAGCTTTCTTT | CASSLTPEAFF
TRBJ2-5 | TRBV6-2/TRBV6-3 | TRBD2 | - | TGTGCCAGCAGCCCCATTGCGGGGGGGCAAGAGACCCAGTACTTC | CASSPIAGGQETQYF
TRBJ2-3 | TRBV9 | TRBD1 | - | TGTGCCAGCAGCGTCCAAGCAGGGGGCCTAGTAGTGGGTACGCAGTATTTT | CASSVQAGGLVVGTQYF
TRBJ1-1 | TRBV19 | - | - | TGTGCCAGTAGTAGAGGGGTCGGGGGCACTGAAGCTTTCTTT | CASSRGVGGTEAFF
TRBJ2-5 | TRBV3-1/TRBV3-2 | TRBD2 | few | TGTGCCAGCAGCCAGGGGGGGGAGACCCAGTACTTC | CASSQGGETQYF
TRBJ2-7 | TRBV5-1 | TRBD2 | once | TGCGCCAGCAATCGGGGGGAGGGTTACGAGCAGTACTTC | CASNRGEGYEQYF
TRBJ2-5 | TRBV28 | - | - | TGTGCCAGCAGCCGAGCCCCAGAGACCCAGTACTTC | CASSRAPETQYF
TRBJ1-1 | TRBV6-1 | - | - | TGTGCCAGCAGTGAAACGGTGGACACTGAAGCTTTCTTT | CASSETVDTEAFF
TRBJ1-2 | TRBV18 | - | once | TGTGCCAGCTCACCACGGGACACCTTCTATGGCTACACCTTC | CASSPRDTFYGYTF
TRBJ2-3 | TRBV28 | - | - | TGTGCCAGCAGCCAGGGTAACCGTCCTAGCACAGATACGCAGTATTTT | CASSQGNRPSTDTQYF
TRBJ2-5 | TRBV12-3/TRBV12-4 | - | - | TGTGCCAGCAGTTTTCTGTTCCAAGAGACACAGTACTTC | CASSFLFQETQYF
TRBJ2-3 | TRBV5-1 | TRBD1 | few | TGCGCCAGCAGCGCCGGGACAGGGGCCACAGATACGCAGTATTTT | CASSAGTGATDTQYF
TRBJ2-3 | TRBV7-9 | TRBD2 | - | TGTGCCACGAGCGAGCGGGGGAGCACAGATACGCAGTATTTT | CATSERGSTDTQYF
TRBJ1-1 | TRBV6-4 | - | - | TGTGCCAGCAGTGACACGACAACGGGACACAAGAACACTGAAGCTTTCTTT | CASSDTTTGHKNTEAFF
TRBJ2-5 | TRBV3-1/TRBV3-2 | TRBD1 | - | TGTGCCAGCAGCCTAGGGACAGGGGGGACCCAGTACTTC | CASSLGTGGTQYF
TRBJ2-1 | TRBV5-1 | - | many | TGCGCCAGCAGCTTGCTGGGGGCCTCGAGCAATGAGCAGTTCTTC | CASSLLGASSNEQFF
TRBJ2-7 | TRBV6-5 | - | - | TGTGCCAGCAGCCCGAGGATAGACAGATCGTACGAGCAGTACTTC | CASSPRIDRSYEQYF
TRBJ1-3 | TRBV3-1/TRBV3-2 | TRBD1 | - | TGTGCCAGCAAAAGCGGGGCAGGGGGCCCGGGCTCTGGAAACACCATATATTTT | CASKSGAGGPGSGNTIYF
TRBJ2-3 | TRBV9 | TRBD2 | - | TGTGCCAGCAGCGTAGCCACCCATTCCGGGACTAGCGGGGGGAGCACAGATACGCAGTATTTT | CASSVATHSGTSGGSTDTQYF
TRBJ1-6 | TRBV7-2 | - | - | TGTGCCAGCAGCAAGGGGGTTTCACCCCTCCACTTT | CASSKGVSPLHF
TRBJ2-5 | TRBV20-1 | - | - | TGCAGTGCTAGGCGCCAAGAGACCCAGTACTTC | CSARRQETQYF
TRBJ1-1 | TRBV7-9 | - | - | TGTGCCAGCAGTCGAAGTCAGGGCTATGCTTTCTTT | CASSRSQGYAFF
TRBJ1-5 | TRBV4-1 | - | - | TGCGCCAGCAGCCAAGATTTAGATTATAGCAATCAGCCCCAGCATTTT | CASSQDLDYSNQPQHF
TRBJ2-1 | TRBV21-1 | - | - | TGTGCCAGCAGCACCGAGAACAGAAACAATGAGCAGTTCTTC | CASSTENRNNEQFF
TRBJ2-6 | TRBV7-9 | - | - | TGTGCCACCGGACAGCTGTCTGGGGCCAACGTCCTGACTTTC | CATGQLSGANVLTF
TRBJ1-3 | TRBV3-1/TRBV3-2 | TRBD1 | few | TGTGCCAGCAGCCAGATGGACAGGGCGGTTGGAAACACCATATATTTT | CASSQMDRAVGNTIYF
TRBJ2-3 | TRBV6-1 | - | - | TGTGCCAGCAGTGAGGTGGGGCGCACAGATACGCAGTATTTT | CASSEVGRTDTQYF
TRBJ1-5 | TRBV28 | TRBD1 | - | TGTGCCAGCAGTCCCGGACAGGCGGGCAATCAGCCCCAGCATTTT | CASSPGQAGNQPQHF
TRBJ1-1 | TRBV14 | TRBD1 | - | TGTGCCAGCAGCCAAGGGACAGGAATGAACACTGAAGCTTTCTTT | CASSQGTGMNTEAFF
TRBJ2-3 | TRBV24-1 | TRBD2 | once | TGTGCCACCAGTCGGGAGGGTAGCACAGATACGCAGTATTTT | CATSREGSTDTQYF
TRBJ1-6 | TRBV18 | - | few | TGTGCCAGCTCACCTGTTCGTAATTCACCCCTCCACTTT | CASSPVRNSPLHF